Below, one T cell receptor beta chain is given with its context. This entry belongs to a study of T cell changes during pregnancy in multiple sclerosis. Produced via immunoSEQ multiplex PCR; TCRdb's table is partial and in-frame only. The sample lists about 100,000 clones, about 92% occurring once. Germline V lookup: CDR1 SGDLS, CDR2 YYNGEE. The V segment lost 4 bases and the J segment 6 bases; nucleotides outside the gene matches: 9. The length of the CDR3 is 15 residues. This material consisted of peripheral blood, taken after pregnancy. This TCR derives from a female donor with multiple sclerosis, enrolled in a pregnancy study. This chain links TRBV9 with TRBJ2-1; 8 bases match TRBD2. CDR3 bases: TGTGCCAGCAGCCCCCGGGGGGGCCTAACCAATGAGCAGTTCTTC. Protein product: CASSPRGGLTNEQFF.